The 20 T cell receptor beta chains below all came from one sample that was sequenced in a study of blood T cell repertoires in COVID-19. Generated by immunoSEQ multiplex PCR, the TCRdb table keeps only in-frame clones and is missing some. This sample has 120,000 to 150,000 clones, with about 88% found just once. The specimen sequenced was peripheral blood. Every receptor here comes from a human donor in a cohort sampled during active COVID-19.

This clone was picked up a small number of times. The chain carries TRBV18 and TRBJ1-6, with 9 bases identical to TRBD1. The V gene end was trimmed by 4 bases and the J gene end by 4 bases; junction bases not matched to a gene: 14. The CDR3 sequence is 19 residues long. The germline CDR1 and CDR2 sequences are KGHSH and LQKENI. As DNA, the CDR3 is TGTGCCAGCTCACGTCCTCGGACAGGGGACCCATATTATAATTCACCCCTCCACTTT. This codes for CASSRPRTGDPYYNSPLHF. The whole variable domain, remainder taken from reference TRBV18 and TRBJ1-6, is NAGVMQNPRHLVRRRGQEARLRCSPMKGHSHVYWYRQLPEEGLKFMVYLQKENIIDESGMPKERFSAEFPKEGPSILRIQQVVRGDSAAYFCASSRPRTGDPYYNSPLHFGNGTRLTVT.

This clone was found once. The chain employs TRBV29-1 and TRBJ2-5; D possibly corresponds to TRBD1 (6 bases). There are 13 residues in the CDR3. Germline CDR1 and CDR2: SQVTM and ANQGSEA. The V end was cut by 7 bases, the J end by 2 bases, with 14 bases between. The CDR3, as DNA: TGCAGCGGGGGACATTACGGGCAAGAGACCCAGTACTTC. Its protein is CSGGHYGQETQYF. Combining the CDR3 with reference TRBV29-1 and TRBJ2-5 gives the whole variable domain SAVISQKPSRDICQRGTSLTIQCQVDSQVTMMFWYRQQPGQSLTLIATANQGSEATYESGFVIDKFPISRPNLTFSTLTVSNMSPEDSSIYLCSGGHYGQETQYFGPGTRLLVL.

Written as DNA, the CDR3 is TGTGCCAGCAGTTACTATGGAGGGAGGCCCTACGAGCAGTACTTC. It translates to CASSYYGGRPYEQYF. The chain carries TRBV6-2 or TRBV6-3 and TRBJ2-7; D is perhaps TRBD2 (6 bases). The CDR3 extends over 15 amino acids. Germline V gives CDR1 MNHEY, CDR2 SVGEGT. With 1 base removed from V and 2 bases from J, the gap between germline ends came to 12 bases.

V is TRBV2 and J is TRBJ2-2; unclear D gene. The CDR3 runs to 14 residues. CDR1 and CDR2 (germline): SNHLY, FYNNEI. V lost 1 base to trimming and J lost 9 bases, with 12 bases between them. CDR3: CASSEVSRSRELFF. The CDR3 DNA follows: TGTGCCAGCAGTGAAGTGTCGAGATCCCGGGAGCTGTTTTTT.

The V gene is TRBV11-2, the J gene TRBJ2-2; 8 bases are shared with TRBD2. Trimming removed 6 bases from V and 2 bases from J; junction bases left unmatched: 5. Germline V CDR1 and CDR2: SGHAT, FQNNGV. This CDR3 region has 15 residues. The CDR3 DNA sequence: TGTGCCAGCAGAACGAGCGGGAGAAACACCGGGGAGCTGTTTTTT. Amino acid sequence: CASRTSGRNTGELFF.

The chain uses TRBV5-8 and TRBJ2-1, with 9 bases matching TRBD1. The V segment lost 0 bases and the J segment 1 base; nucleotides outside the gene matches: 2. This CDR3 comprises 16 residues. Germline lookup yields CDR1 SGHTS and CDR2 YDEGEE. The CDR3 nucleotides read TGTGCCAGCAGCTTGGTGGGGACAGGGTCCTACAATGAGCAGTTCTTC. The encoded protein is CASSLVGTGSYNEQFF. Full variable domain (rest looked up from reference TRBV5-8 and TRBJ2-1): EAGVTQSPTHLIKTRGQQATLRCSPISGHTSVYWYQQALGLGLQFLLWYDEGEERNRGNFPPRFSGRQFPNYSSELNVNALELEDSALYLCASSLVGTGSYNEQFFGPGTRLTVL.

J is TRBJ1-2 and V is TRBV16; 11 bases line up with TRBD1. CDR1 KGHSY and CDR2 FQNENV come from the germline V gene. The length of the CDR3 is 14 residues. J lost 6 bases, V lost 4 bases, and 4 bases had no gene match. The CDR3 region has the DNA TGTGCCAGCAGCCCGGGGACAGGGGGTAATGGCTACACCTTC. Encoded protein: CASSPGTGGNGYTF.

This chain links TRBV2 with TRBJ2-2; 12 bases fit TRBD2. CDR1 and CDR2 (germline): SNHLY, FYNNEI. The CDR3 covers 17 residues. Losses at the gene ends were 7 bases for V and 1 base for J; bases not matched to a gene: 7. The CDR3 DNA reads TGTGCCAGCAAGCGACTAGCGGGGGCCCAGAACACCGGGGAGCTGTTTTTT. Its protein product is CASKRLAGAQNTGELFF.

This sequence joins TRBV27 and TRBJ2-7; 10 nucleotides match TRBD2. V was pared by 6 bases and J by 3 bases, with 2 bases of the junction left unmatched. The CDR3 covers 13 residues. Germline V gives CDR1 MNHEY, CDR2 SMNVEV (reference sequence). CDR3 nucleotides: TGTGCCAGCAGGCGGACTAGCGGCTACGAGCAGTACTTC. As protein: CASRRTSGYEQYF.

This chain joins TRBV6-5 and TRBJ1-2; D remains ambiguous. The germline V gene encodes CDR1 MNHEY and CDR2 SVGAGI. The CDR3 covers 16 residues. V gave up 0 bases and J gave up 0 bases, with 11 bases separating them. DNA for the CDR3: TGTGCCAGCAGTTACTCGAGGTTAGCGGCTAACTATGGCTACACCTTC. As protein: CASSYSRLAANYGYTF.

The J gene is TRBJ2-7, the V gene TRBV6-5; tentatively, D is TRBD2 (5 bases). Germline-derived CDR1 and CDR2 are MNHEY and SVGAGI. The CDR3 covers 12 residues. V was shortened by 8 bases and J by 0 bases, with 8 bases between the two germline ends. Here the CDR3 reads CASSGGSYEQYF. The CDR3 DNA reads as TGTGCCAGCTCCGGAGGCTCCTACGAGCAGTACTTC.

This clone was seen a handful of times. V and J are TRBV4-2 and TRBJ2-5, with 8 bases fitting TRBD2. The CDR3 length is 18 residues. Trimming cost V 3 bases and J 8 bases; bases outside gene matches: 20. CDR1 and CDR2 from the germline V gene are LGHNA and YNFKEQ. This CDR3 is CASSHPNPGGREGGTQYF. In DNA form, the CDR3 reads TGTGCCAGCAGCCACCCGAACCCGGGGGGGAGAGAGGGGGGTACCCAGTACTTC.

This sequence joins TRBV15 and TRBJ2-7, with TRBD1 as a possible D gene (7 bases). The CDR3 spans 17 residues. Germline V gene sequence: CDR1 LNHNV, CDR2 YYDKDF (reference sequence). V was cut by 1 base and J by 6 bases, with 22 bases left in between. This CDR3 is CATSRAEWQGGFGEQYF. The CDR3 DNA is TGTGCCACCAGCAGAGCTGAATGGCAGGGGGGTTTTGGCGAGCAGTACTTC.

The chain is built from TRBV18 and TRBJ2-3, with 14 bases that match TRBD2. Losses at the gene ends were 2 bases for V and 5 bases for J; bases not matched to a gene: 9. CDR3 length equals 18 residues. Germline assignment: CDR1 KGHSH and CDR2 LQKENI. CDR3 in amino acids: CASSPKSTSGGAKDTQYF. CDR3 nucleotides: TGTGCCAGCTCACCAAAATCGACTAGCGGGGGGGCCAAAGATACGCAGTATTTT.

The V and J genes are TRBV9 and TRBJ2-7; TRBD1 aligns across 9 bases. Looked up from germline, CDR1 is SGDLS and CDR2 is YYNGEE. The CDR3 has 16 residues. V was pared by 4 bases and J by 6 bases, with 14 bases of the junction left unmatched. CDR3 sequence: CASSPGQGTPLGEQYF. In DNA form, the CDR3 reads TGTGCCAGCAGCCCGGGACAGGGTACCCCCCTCGGCGAGCAGTACTTC.

With respect to this clone: This specimen includes other DNA sequences encoding the same CDR3. The rearrangement joins TRBV7-9 to TRBJ1-6; 9 nucleotides agree with TRBD1. CDR3 length equals 14 residues. J lost 10 bases, V lost 3 bases, and 4 bases had no gene match. Per the germline V gene, CDR1 is SEHNR and CDR2 is FQNEAQ (reference sequence). CDR3 region: CASSFPGQGSPLHF. In nucleotides, the CDR3 is TGTGCCAGCAGCTTCCCGGGACAGGGATCACCCCTCCACTTT.

The chain links TRBV5-4 to TRBJ2-3; 10 bases are a match to TRBD1. The germline CDR1 and CDR2 sequences are SGHNT and YYREEE (reference sequence). There are 18 residues in the CDR3. Germline trimming cut 4 bases from V and 5 bases from J; bases unmatched to any gene: 16. CDR3 amino acids: CASSRIVGRDRGRDTQYF. The DNA of the CDR3 is TGTGCCAGCAGCAGGATTGTCGGGCGGGACAGGGGTAGAGATACGCAGTATTTT.

The chain uses TRBV5-6 and TRBJ2-7, with 9 bases aligning to TRBD1. This CDR3 region has 15 residues. Germline trimming cut 3 bases from V and 6 bases from J; bases unmatched to any gene: 10. Germline values: CDR1 SGHDT, CDR2 YYEEEE. The CDR3 DNA is TGTGCCAGCAGCTGGAGGGACAGGGTGAAGCTCGAGCAGTACTTC. It encodes CASSWRDRVKLEQYF.

The genes are TRBV9 and TRBJ2-2, with 8 nucleotides matching TRBD2. The CDR3 consists of 15 residues. V lost 6 bases, J lost 4 bases, and 8 bases stayed unmatched. CDR1 is SGDLS, CDR2 YYNGEE, per germline. The CDR3: CASTDPSGRTGELFF. CDR3 nucleotide sequence: TGTGCCAGCACGGACCCTAGCGGGCGCACCGGGGAGCTGTTTTTT.

This chain joins TRBV6-1 and TRBJ1-2, with D hard to call. Germline values: CDR1 MNHNS, CDR2 SASEGT. This CDR3 region has 12 residues. Trimming removed 1 base at V and 8 bases at J, with 8 bases between. The CDR3 is CASSEDYRGYTF. DNA for the CDR3: TGTGCCAGCAGTGAAGACTACCGGGGCTACACCTTC.